These 22 T cell receptor beta chains originate from one sample sequenced in a study of T cell responses to AZD1222 COVID-19 vaccine. Measured with immunoSEQ multiplex PCR; TCRdb has only the in-frame clones, and not every one. In the table there are under 95,000 clones, roughly 90% of which are singletons. The sequenced sample was peripheral blood, obtained 28 days after the second AZD1222 dose. Receptors originate from an adult who received the AZD1222 COVID-19 vaccine.

This clone was seen only a few times. The V and J genes are TRBV7-2 and TRBJ1-2, with 9 positions matching TRBD1. Trimming at V came to 5 bases and at J to 2 bases, leaving 6 bases not matched to a gene. Germline lookup yields CDR1 SGHTA and CDR2 FQGNSA. The CDR3 is made up of 15 amino acids. The CDR3 loop is CASSLKGTGNYGYTF. CDR3 DNA sequence: TGTGCCAGCAGCCTAAAGGGGACAGGGAACTATGGCTACACCTTC.

The rearrangement links TRBV5-8 to TRBJ2-1; possibly TRBD1 for D (7 bases). The V gene's germline CDR1 is SGHTS and CDR2 YDEGEE. Trimming cost V 2 bases and J 3 bases, with 12 bases left between them. The length of the CDR3 is 15 residues. The CDR3 is CASSFSGGGYNEQFF. The CDR3 DNA reads TGTGCCAGCAGCTTTTCAGGGGGAGGCTACAATGAGCAGTTCTTC.

This chain connects TRBV6-5 to TRBJ2-5; D not resolved. Germline CDR1 and CDR2: MNHEY and SVGAGI. The CDR3 has 16 residues. With 0 bases removed from V and 3 bases from J, the gap between germline ends came to 14 bases. The CDR3 nucleotides read TGTGCCAGCAGTTACTCCCTGATGGATGGAGAAGAGACCCAGTACTTC. Encoded protein: CASSYSLMDGEETQYF.

The V gene is TRBV5-1, the J gene TRBJ1-3; D not resolved. Trimming pared 4 bases from V and 0 bases from J, leaving 11 bases between. Germline V CDR1 and CDR2: SGHRS, YFSETQ. The CDR3 extends over 15 amino acids. CDR3 coding DNA: TGCGCCAGCAGCCCGGCGGGCAGCTCTGGAAACACCATATATTTT. Translating gives CASSPAGSSGNTIYF. The full variable domain, with the rest looked up from reference TRBV5-1 and TRBJ1-3, is KAGVTQTPRYLIKTRGQQVTLSCSPISGHRSVSWYQQTPGQGLQFLFEYFSETQRNKGNFPGRFSGRQFSNSRSEMNVSTLELGDSALYLCASSPAGSSGNTIYFGEGSWLTVV.

The V gene is TRBV27, the J gene TRBJ1-1; perhaps TRBD1 as D (5 bases). Trimming shortened V by 2 bases and J by 3 bases, and 16 bases separated the two germline ends. Germline CDR1 MNHEY, CDR2 SMNVEV (reference sequence). The CDR3 is 16 amino acids. In DNA, the CDR3 is TGTGCCAGCAGTTTACTGGGGACGGGGGTACACACTGAAGCTTTCTTT. It codes for CASSLLGTGVHTEAFF.

This clone occurred once. The gene calls are TRBV7-3 and TRBJ1-1; 9 bases line up with TRBD1. Germline assignment: CDR1 SGHTA and CDR2 FQGTGA. The CDR3 contains 13 residues. The J segment lost 2 bases and the V segment lost 8 bases, leaving 3 bases of the junction unmatched. CDR3: CASGTGINTEAFF. Here the CDR3 DNA reads TGTGCCAGCGGGACAGGGATAAACACTGAAGCTTTCTTT.

This clone was seen a single time. The chain employs TRBV5-6 and TRBJ2-7; 10 positions agree with TRBD1. CDR1 and CDR2 (germline): SGHDT, YYEEEE. V gave up 4 bases and J gave up 6 bases; unmatched junction bases: 4. This CDR3 has 13 residues. CDR3 sequence: CASSRDRGPEQYF. The CDR3 nucleotides read TGTGCCAGCAGCCGGGACAGGGGACCCGAGCAGTACTTC.

J is TRBJ1-5 and V is TRBV15; no firm D call. Germline-derived CDR1 and CDR2 are LNHNV and YYDKDF (reference sequence). V was shortened by 1 base and J by 0 bases, with 4 bases between the two germline ends. There are 14 residues in the CDR3. The CDR3 reads CATSRAGSNQPQHF. In DNA form, the CDR3 reads TGTGCCACCAGCAGAGCAGGTAGCAATCAGCCCCAGCATTTT.

The chain combines TRBV6-2 or TRBV6-3 with TRBJ2-1; 10 bases are shared with TRBD2. Germline V lookup: CDR1 MNHEY, CDR2 SVGEGT. Trimming at V came to 4 bases and at J to 8 bases, leaving 8 bases not matched to a gene. This CDR3 has 15 residues. CDR3 DNA sequence: TGTGCCAGCAGTTCCTTAGCGGGGGGCGTTGATGAGCAGTTCTTC. Amino acid sequence: CASSSLAGGVDEQFF.

The CDR3 region is CSVRDPTDTEQYF. The CDR3 DNA reads as TGCAGCGTCCGGGACCCCACGGATACCGAGCAGTACTTC. The gene calls are TRBV29-1 and TRBJ2-7; possibly TRBD1 or TRBD2 for D (5 bases each). Per the germline V gene, CDR1 is SQVTM and CDR2 is ANQGSEA. The CDR3 runs 13 residues. The ends were cut back, 6 bases at V and 6 bases at J, with 18 bases in the middle.

The chain recombines TRBV2 with TRBJ1-5; D gene uncertain. Germline CDR1 is SNHLY and CDR2 is FYNNEI. The CDR3 has 15 amino acids. V was shortened by 2 bases and J by 0 bases, with 8 bases between the two germline ends. The CDR3 reads CASSERIYSNQPQHF. CDR3 nucleotides: TGTGCCAGCAGTGAAAGGATTTATAGCAATCAGCCCCAGCATTTT. The full variable domain, with the rest looked up from reference TRBV2 and TRBJ1-5, is EPEVTQTPSHQVTQMGQEVILRCVPISNHLYFYWYRQILGQKVEFLVSFYNNEISEKSEIFDDQFSVERPDGSNFTLKIRSTKLEDSAMYFCASSERIYSNQPQHFGDGTRLSIL.

V usage is TRBV10-3 and J usage is TRBJ1-1; D is unresolved. The CDR3 has 11 amino acids. Trimming pared 2 bases from V and 5 bases from J, leaving 3 bases between. Germline CDR1 and CDR2: ENHRY and SYGVKD. The CDR3 reads CAISERTEAFF. The CDR3 DNA is TGTGCCATCAGTGAGCGGACTGAAGCTTTCTTT.

A few counts support this clone. The CDR3 loop is CASRDTGELFF. The CDR3 bases are TGTGCCAGTAGGGACACCGGGGAGCTGTTTTTT. The chain employs TRBV19 and TRBJ2-2; D call uncertain. CDR3 length: 11 amino acids. Looked up from germline, CDR1 is LNHDA and CDR2 is SQIVND (reference sequence). Trimming cost V 6 bases and J 3 bases, with 2 bases left between them.

This rearrangement joins TRBV18 to TRBJ1-6, with D possibly being TRBD1 (5 bases). Germline-derived CDR1 and CDR2 are KGHSH and LQKENI. The CDR3 contains 13 residues. V was clipped by 5 bases and J by 8 bases, with 10 bases between them. CDR3 DNA: TGTGCCAGCTCAGATCAGGGAGATTCACCCCTCCACTTT. It specifies CASSDQGDSPLHF.

The chain links TRBV19 to TRBJ2-7; the D gene is possibly TRBD1 (5 bases). In germline, CDR1 is LNHDA, CDR2 SQIVND (reference sequence). Trimming removed 1 base at V and 4 bases at J, with 11 bases between. CDR3 length: 14 amino acids. The CDR3 region is CASSIAGLGYEQYF. The CDR3, as DNA: TGTGCCAGTAGTATAGCAGGGCTCGGGTACGAGCAGTACTTC.

V gene TRBV30 combines with J gene TRBJ1-6; the match to TRBD1 covers 9 bases. Trimming removed 5 bases from V and 9 bases from J; junction bases left unmatched: 11. The CDR3 is 15 amino acids. Germline values: CDR1 GTSNPN, CDR2 SVGIG (reference sequence). CDR3 sequence reads: CAWAGTGRTISPLHF. The CDR3 DNA follows: TGTGCCTGGGCCGGGACAGGGAGGACAATTTCACCCCTCCACTTT. Full variable domain (remainder filled in from reference TRBV30 and TRBJ1-6): SQTIHQWPATLVQPVGSPLSLECTVEGTSNPNLYWYRQAAGRGLQLLFYSVGIGQISSEVPQNLSASRPQDRQFILSSKKLLLSDSGFYLCAWAGTGRTISPLHFGNGTRLTVT.

The chain couples TRBV6-2 or TRBV6-3 to TRBJ2-3; 7 bases match TRBD2. The V and J ends lost 2 bases and 4 bases, in that order; junction bases with no gene match: 18. This CDR3 is built from 19 residues. From germline, CDR1 is MNHEY and CDR2 SVGEGT. CDR3 sequence: CASSYEVLYRRGRSDTQYF. The CDR3 DNA sequence: TGTGCCAGCAGTTACGAGGTACTGTATCGGCGGGGGAGGTCAGATACGCAGTATTTT.

The chain joins TRBV28 to TRBJ2-7; D possibly corresponds to TRBD2 (5 bases). Germline V gene data show CDR1 as MDHEN and CDR2 as SYDVKM. V lost 7 bases, J lost 2 bases, and 12 bases lay in between. This CDR3 is built from 13 residues. CDR3 nucleotides: TGTGCCAGCAAAAGCGGAGCCCCCTACGAGCAGTACTTC. Residues: CASKSGAPYEQYF.

The V and J genes are TRBV3-1 (or the pseudogene TRBV3-2) and TRBJ2-5, with 11 positions matching TRBD2. This CDR3 is 18 amino acids long. After removal of 3 bases from V and 3 bases from J, the junction contained 12 bases not matched to a gene. The germline CDR1 and CDR2 sequences are LGHDT and YNNKEL (reference sequence). CDR3 loop: CASSQDLIGTSGKETQYF. CDR3 sequence (DNA): TGTGCCAGCAGCCAGGACCTCATTGGGACTAGCGGAAAAGAGACCCAGTACTTC.

The chain recombines TRBV2 with TRBJ2-7; no definite D call. This CDR3 is built from 15 residues. Germline-derived CDR1 and CDR2 are SNHLY and FYNNEI. Between the trimmed V and J ends, which lost 4 bases and 0 bases, there was a span of 13 bases. CDR3 sequence: CASSGVSTPSYEQYF. CDR3 bases: TGTGCCAGCAGTGGGGTGTCTACTCCCTCCTACGAGCAGTACTTC.

Regarding this clone: Its ends do not fully match the called genes, so a read error is possible. J is TRBJ2-1 and V is TRBV6-6, with D unclear. The CDR3 contains 12 residues. Germline CDR1 reads MNHNY; CDR2 reads SVGAGI (reference sequence). In nucleotides, the CDR3 is TGTGCCACGAGAACCCCTGGGAATGAGCGGTTCTTC. Protein product: CATRTPGNERFF.

The J gene is TRBJ1-2, the V gene TRBV11-1; no reliable D call. There are 14 residues in the CDR3. Germline values: CDR1 SGHAT, CDR2 FQDESV (reference sequence). The germline V and J ends were trimmed by 3 bases and 7 bases, with 15 bases remaining between them. For the CDR3, the DNA is TGTGCCAGCAGCTTTCGTCTTTCACCCGGTGGCTACACCTTC. Its protein product is CASSFRLSPGGYTF.